This TCR beta chain was documented in a study of radiation and T cells in renal cell carcinoma. Looking at the study overall: Nephrectomy followed 15 Gy stereotactic body radiation by 4 weeks.

Described time point: baseline pretreatment blood. Documented treatment: 15 Gy SBRT to primary tumor, nephrectomy 4 weeks later. After SBRT, blood was collected at 2 and 4 weeks, plus baseline. Study-wide results and caveats: Top tumor clonotypes rose in blood 2 weeks post-radiation, then contracted. Baseline intratumoral clonotype presence is unknown without pretreatment biopsies.

On this clone: The antigen remains undetermined.

Measured with immunoSEQ multiplex PCR; TCRdb has only the in-frame clones, and not every one. The sample yields roughly 120,000 clones, roughly 80% seen once. This specimen consisted of blood, obtained from a patient whose treatment included radiotherapy and nephrectomy. This TCR was sampled from a woman aged 60-75 years with renal cell carcinoma.

The DNA for the CDR3 is TGTGCCAGCAGCGCCTTATTAGGACAGGGCTATGGCTACACCTTC. Translation gives CASSALLGQGYGYTF. V is TRBV7-6 and J is TRBJ1-2; the match to TRBD1 covers 8 bases. V trimming: 5 bases; J trimming: 4 bases; junction bases outside the gene matches: 9. The CDR3 is 15 amino acids. Germline assignment: CDR1 SGHVS and CDR2 FNYEAQ.